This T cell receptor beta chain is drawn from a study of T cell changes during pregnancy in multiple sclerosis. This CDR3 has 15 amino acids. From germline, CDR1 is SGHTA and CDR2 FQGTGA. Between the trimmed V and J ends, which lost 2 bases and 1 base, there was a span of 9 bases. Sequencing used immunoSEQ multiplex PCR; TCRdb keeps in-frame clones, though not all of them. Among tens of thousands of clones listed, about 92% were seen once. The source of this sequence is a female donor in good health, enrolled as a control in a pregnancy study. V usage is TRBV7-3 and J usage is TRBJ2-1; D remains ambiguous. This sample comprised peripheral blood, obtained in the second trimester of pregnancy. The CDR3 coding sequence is TGTGCCAGCAGCTTACGAGCTGATTCCTACAATGAGCAGTTCTTC. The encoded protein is CASSLRADSYNEQFF.